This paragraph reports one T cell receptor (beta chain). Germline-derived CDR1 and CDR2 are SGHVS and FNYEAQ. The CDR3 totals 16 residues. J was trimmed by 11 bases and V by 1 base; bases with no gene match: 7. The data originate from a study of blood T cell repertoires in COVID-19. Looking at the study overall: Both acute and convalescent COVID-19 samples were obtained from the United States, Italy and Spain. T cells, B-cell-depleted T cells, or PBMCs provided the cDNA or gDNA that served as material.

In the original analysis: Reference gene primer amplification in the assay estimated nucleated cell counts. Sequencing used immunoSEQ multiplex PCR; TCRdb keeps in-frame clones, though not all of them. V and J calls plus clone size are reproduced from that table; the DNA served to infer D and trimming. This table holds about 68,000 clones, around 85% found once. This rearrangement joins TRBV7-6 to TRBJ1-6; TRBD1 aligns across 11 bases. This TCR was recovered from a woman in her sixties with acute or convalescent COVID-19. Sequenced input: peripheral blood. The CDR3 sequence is CASSLGGTGGYAPLHF. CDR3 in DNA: TGTGCCAGCAGCTTAGGAGGGACAGGGGGGTATGCACCCCTCCACTTT. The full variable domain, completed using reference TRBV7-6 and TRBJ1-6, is GAGVSQSPRYKVTKRGQDVALRCDPISGHVSLYWYRQALGQGPEFLTYFNYEAQQDKSGLPNDRFSAERPEGSISTLTIQRTEQRDSAMYRCASSLGGTGGYAPLHFGNGTRLTVT.